Detailed here is one T cell receptor (beta chain). The CDR3 length is 16 residues. Trimming stripped 0 bases from V and 5 bases from J, with 13 bases between. Germline V CDR1 and CDR2: MGHRA, YSYEKL. TCRdb used MiXCR to reprocess the RT-PCR reads, holding one entry per CDR3 protein. The sample has about 150,000 distinct CDR3 sequences, approximately 37% seen once; the top ten hold 40% to 55%. This specimen comes from a study of patients and donors after allogeneic stem cell transplantation. This clonotype was obtained from a human donor who was either an allogeneic HSCT recipient or a stem cell or donor lymphocyte infusion donor (not recorded which). It is not recorded whose cells these are; they may come from a transplant donor. The rearrangement joins TRBV4-1 to TRBJ1-4; D remains ambiguous. Sequences were obtained from blood, either unsorted or a sorted T cell fraction (not recorded which). This CDR3 reads CASSQEAPPENEKLFF. The CDR3 DNA reads as TGCGCCAGCAGCCAAGAGGCTCCCCCTGAGAATGAAAAACTGTTTTTT.